What follows is one TCR beta chain and its context. Its antigen is unidentified. Germline assignment: CDR1 MDHEN and CDR2 SYDVKM. CDR3 length: 12 residues. With 8 bases removed from V and 5 bases from J, the gap between germline ends came to 13 bases. Profiled with immunoSEQ multiplex PCR; TCRdb holds only in-frame clones, not every one. The sample includes tens of thousands of clones, around 90% of them seen just once. This sample is part of a study of OX40 agonist ivuxolimab in advanced cancers. Study at large: All patients had ivuxolimab intravenously every 2 weeks at 0.01 to 10 mg/kg.

Collection of blood occurred at baseline, at cycle 4 day 1, and at cycle 7 day 1. Study results and caveats: The study found that CD8+ T cells averaged more expanded clones than CD4+. Some of the nonresponding patients also showed low levels of normalized T-cell clonal expansion.

This rearrangement joins TRBV28 to TRBJ2-7; D is uncertain. The sequence came from an adult with an advanced solid tumor such as melanoma, head and neck, liver or kidney cancer. The sample here was CD4+ or CD8+ T cells sorted from blood, taken in a trial of the OX40 agonist ivuxolimab. CDR3 protein: CASLTFNNEQYF. Here the CDR3 DNA reads TGTGCCAGCCTGACCTTTAACAACGAGCAGTACTTC.